One and the same sample provided the 24 T cell receptor beta chains below, sequenced in a study of blood T cell repertoires in COVID-19. Some clones are missing from TCRdb's copy, which holds only in-frame ones; the method was immunoSEQ multiplex PCR. The repertoire holds fewer than 80,000 clones, more than 75% seen once, with about 21% in the top ten. Input material: peripheral blood. These receptors were obtained from a human donor in a cohort sampled during active COVID-19.

This clone showed up just once. The CDR3 DNA reads TGTGCCAGCAGAGACGCTTGGGACAGTGGTCAAGAGACCCAGTACTTC. Translated: CASRDAWDSGQETQYF. The chain has TRBV6-6 and TRBJ2-5, with 7 bases lining up with TRBD1. Germline V gene data show CDR1 as MNHNY and CDR2 as SVGAGI (reference sequence). The junction had 12 bases not matched to a gene; V was cut back by 6 bases and J by 2 bases. This CDR3 has 16 residues.

CDR3 DNA sequence: TGCGCCAGCAGCCAAGATTGGGGGCTAGCGGGATCCTACAATGAGCAGTTCTTC. It yields the protein CASSQDWGLAGSYNEQFF. V usage is TRBV4-3 and J usage is TRBJ2-1; TRBD2 aligns across 9 bases. The J segment lost 1 base and the V segment lost 0 bases, leaving 7 bases of the junction unmatched. The CDR3 spans 18 residues. Germline CDR1 LGHNA, CDR2 YSLEER.

The genes are TRBV15 and TRBJ2-5, with 7 bases fitting TRBD2. This CDR3 comprises 23 residues. With 6 bases clipped from V and 2 bases from J, the junction kept 33 bases outside the gene matches. CDR1 is LNHNV, CDR2 YYDKDF, per germline (reference sequence). The CDR3 DNA is TGTGCCACCAGTAACCGGGGCGGGAGTGCGGGAGTCAGAAGTAAGGCGCGGCAAGAGACCCAGTACTTC. This codes for CATSNRGGSAGVRSKARQETQYF.

This clone was seen once. The chain couples TRBV11-3 to TRBJ2-3; 10 nucleotides align to TRBD1. The CDR3 loop spans 15 amino acids. Losses at the gene ends were 2 bases for V and 3 bases for J; bases not matched to a gene: 2. Germline CDR1 is SGHNT and CDR2 is YENEEA. In DNA, the CDR3 is TGTGCCAGCAGCTTAATGGGACAGGGGACAGATACGCAGTATTTT. Its protein product is CASSLMGQGTDTQYF.

In DNA form, the CDR3 reads TGTGCCACCAGTGATACAACTGGACAGGGGGCTTTTGGGGAGACCCAGTACTTC. Translating gives CATSDTTGQGAFGETQYF. The J gene is TRBJ2-5, the V gene TRBV24-1; the match to TRBD1 covers 11 bases. The CDR3 consists of 18 residues. Germline V gene lookup returns CDR1 KGHDR and CDR2 SFDVKD. V trimming: 3 bases; J trimming: 5 bases; junction bases outside the gene matches: 13.

The chain uses TRBV6-5 and TRBJ2-3; D might be TRBD1 (6 bases). V was cut by 0 bases and J by 4 bases, with 11 bases left in between. The germline CDR1 and CDR2 sequences are MNHEY and SVGAGI. The CDR3 has 15 residues. The CDR3 reads CASSYSGRGADTQYF. The CDR3 DNA reads TGTGCCAGCAGTTACTCAGGCAGGGGAGCAGATACGCAGTATTTT.

The chain employs TRBV4-2 and TRBJ2-1; 14 nucleotides match TRBD2. Per germline, CDR1 LGHNA and CDR2 YNFKEQ. The CDR3 is 17 residues long. V shed 0 bases, J shed 7 bases, and the junction held 5 bases outside the gene matches. DNA for the CDR3: TGTGCCAGCAGCCAAGAGGGGACTAGCGGGAGTGGGAATGAGCAGTTCTTC. Translation: CASSQEGTSGSGNEQFF.

The V and J genes are TRBV28 and TRBJ1-2; D uncertain. The CDR3 is made up of 13 amino acids. The germline CDR1 and CDR2 sequences are MDHEN and SYDVKM. V was pared by 8 bases and J by 4 bases, with 14 bases between. CDR3 residues: CASLRSPLYGYTF. CDR3 nucleotide sequence: TGTGCCAGCCTCAGGTCCCCCCTCTATGGCTACACCTTC.

This chain joins TRBV6-5 and TRBJ2-7; 8 bases fit TRBD1. With 5 bases clipped from V and 3 bases from J, the junction kept 6 bases outside the gene matches. Per germline, CDR1 MNHEY and CDR2 SVGAGI. The CDR3 runs 14 residues. Here the CDR3 DNA reads TGTGCCAGCAGTCCCCGGACAGGGAACTACGAGCAGTACTTC. Its protein is CASSPRTGNYEQYF.

The chain combines TRBV2 with TRBJ1-4; 8 positions match TRBD1. The CDR3 covers 15 residues. Losses at the gene ends were 2 bases for V and 8 bases for J; bases not matched to a gene: 7. Germline CDR1 SNHLY, CDR2 FYNNEI. For the CDR3, the DNA is TGTGCCAGCAGTGAACTAGACAGGGGTGGAGAAAAACTGTTTTTT. Encoded protein: CASSELDRGGEKLFF.

The CDR3 region has the DNA TGTGCCAGCAGCTTGAGCAGGGGGCAGACAGATACGCAGTATTTT. It specifies CASSLSRGQTDTQYF. The chain employs TRBV5-4 and TRBJ2-3, with TRBD1 matching 8 bases. Germline V gene sequence: CDR1 SGHNT, CDR2 YYREEE (reference sequence). The CDR3 contains 15 residues. V was pared by 1 base and J by 3 bases, with 4 bases of the junction left unmatched.

The rearrangement uses TRBV5-4 and TRBJ1-2; D ambiguous. The CDR3 contains 14 residues. The germline V and J ends were trimmed by 4 bases and 8 bases, with 18 bases remaining between them. Germline V CDR1 and CDR2: SGHNT, YYREEE (reference sequence). The CDR3 region is CASSPRTDRPGYTF. The CDR3 DNA sequence: TGTGCCAGCAGCCCACGGACTGACCGCCCGGGCTACACCTTC.

The chain links TRBV20-1 to TRBJ1-1; D gene ambiguous. The CDR3 sequence is 11 residues long. V was cut by 6 bases and J by 10 bases, with 15 bases left in between. Germline V gene sequence: CDR1 DFQATT, CDR2 SNEGSKA (reference sequence). CDR3 coding DNA: TGCAGTGCATGGAAGAGGGTCGGAGCTTTCTTT. As protein: CSAWKRVGAFF.

J is TRBJ2-3 and V is TRBV7-9, with 9 bases that match TRBD2. The CDR3 is 17 residues long. Trimming removed 4 bases from V and 4 bases from J; junction bases left unmatched: 12. Germline V gives CDR1 SEHNR, CDR2 FQNEAQ (reference sequence). CDR3: CASSWGLAEAAADTQYF. In nucleotides, the CDR3 is TGTGCCAGCAGCTGGGGACTAGCCGAAGCGGCCGCAGATACGCAGTATTTT.

The chain combines TRBV19 with TRBJ2-3, with D tentatively TRBD2 (5 bases). V lost 6 bases to trimming and J lost 2 bases, with 15 bases between them. The CDR3 extends over 15 amino acids. Germline CDR1 is LNHDA and CDR2 is SQIVND (reference sequence). Here the CDR3 reads CASRPGTLVTDTQYF. In DNA form, the CDR3 reads TGTGCCAGTAGGCCGGGAACCCTTGTCACAGATACGCAGTATTTT.

This clone occurred once. The V call is TRBV12-3 or TRBV12-4, the J call TRBJ2-7, with 10 bases lining up with TRBD1. The CDR3 is 11 amino acids. Trimming at V came to 6 bases and at J to 12 bases, leaving 5 bases not matched to a gene. DNA of the CDR3: TGTGCCAGCAGCAACGGACAGGGGGTGTACTTC. Translating gives CASSNGQGVYF.

The chain has TRBV3-1 (or the pseudogene TRBV3-2) and TRBJ2-7; D gene unclear. In germline, CDR1 is LGHDT, CDR2 YNNKEL (reference sequence). Trimming pared 4 bases from V and 3 bases from J, leaving 16 bases between. CDR3 length: 15 residues. CDR3 DNA sequence: TGTGCCAGCAGCCCGACGGTCATAGCCAGCTACGAGCAGTACTTC. Translating gives CASSPTVIASYEQYF.

The chain employs TRBV7-2 and TRBJ2-2; perhaps TRBD1 as D (5 bases). Looked up from germline, CDR1 is SGHTA and CDR2 is FQGNSA. The CDR3 totals 16 residues. V shed 1 base and J shed 4 bases, with 13 bases lying between them. CDR3 sequence: CASSLEGNIATGELFF. The CDR3, as DNA: TGTGCCAGCAGCTTAGAGGGGAATATTGCCACCGGGGAGCTGTTTTTT.

This clone has only one observation. The chain employs TRBV11-2 and TRBJ2-7; 9 nucleotides match TRBD1. This CDR3 is 13 amino acids long. In germline, CDR1 is SGHAT, CDR2 FQNNGV. V lost 5 bases to trimming and J lost 7 bases; unmatched junction nucleotides: 6. The CDR3 spells CASSRDREREQYF. As DNA, the CDR3 is TGTGCCAGCAGCCGGGACAGGGAGAGGGAGCAGTACTTC.

The genes are TRBV18 and TRBJ1-5; 11 bases map to TRBD1. Germline CDR1 is KGHSH and CDR2 is LQKENI. After removal of 6 bases from V and 2 bases from J, the junction contained 6 bases not matched to a gene. This CDR3 comprises 16 residues. CDR3: CASSGQGAAGNQPQHF. The CDR3 DNA reads TGTGCCAGCTCCGGACAGGGGGCTGCTGGCAATCAGCCCCAGCATTTT.

This chain uses TRBV5-1 with TRBJ1-1; D remains unclear. CDR1 and CDR2 (germline): SGHRS, YFSETQ. The CDR3 contains 13 residues. Trimming pared 5 bases from V and 1 base from J, leaving 9 bases between. The CDR3 DNA is TGCGCCAGCAGTACCGGGTCGAACACTGAAGCTTTCTTT. Its translation: CASSTGSNTEAFF.

The chain is built from TRBV27 and TRBJ1-1; D is undetermined. Trimming left V 3 bases short and J 7 bases short, with 12 bases between. CDR3 length: 13 residues. Per the germline V gene, CDR1 is MNHEY and CDR2 is SMNVEV (reference sequence). The DNA for the CDR3 is TGTGCCAGCAGTTTTCGCAGTTTTGGTGAAGCTTTCTTT. It encodes CASSFRSFGEAFF.

The chain combines TRBV12-2 with TRBJ2-4; the D call of TRBD1 is as the table states it, not checked on the DNA. TRBV12-2 constitutes a pseudogene. This CDR3 has 16 amino acids. The CDR3 region has the DNA TGTGCAAGTCGCTTCTTTGTCAGTATAGCCAAAAACATTCAGTACTTC. Its translation: CASRFFVSIAKNIQYF.

The gene calls are TRBV19 and TRBJ1-5; TRBD1 matches at 8 bases. CDR1 and CDR2 from the germline V gene are LNHDA and SQIVND (reference sequence). The junction had 7 bases not matched to a gene; V was cut back by 4 bases and J by 2 bases. The CDR3 is 16 residues long. The CDR3, as DNA: TGTGCCAGTAGTAGGCCCGGACAGGGAGGCAATCAGCCCCAGCATTTT. It is translated as CASSRPGQGGNQPQHF. The whole variable domain, filled in from reference TRBV19 and TRBJ1-5, reads DGGITQSPKYLFRKEGQNVTLSCEQNLNHDAMYWYRQDPGQGLRLIYYSQIVNDFQKGDIAEGYSVSREKKESFPLTVTSAQKNPTAFYLCASSRPGQGGNQPQHFGDGTRLSIL.